One sample yielded the 25 T cell receptor beta chains listed below, sequenced in a study of cytomegalovirus exposure and HLA in healthy donors. The data were produced by immunoSEQ multiplex PCR, yet TCRdb's version contains in-frame clones alone and is incomplete. The sample carries about 160,000 clones, 95% to 96% recorded once. Specimen: PBMCs. Every receptor here comes from a young woman in good health and CMV-seronegative.

The chain joins TRBV18 to TRBJ2-5; 7 bases align to TRBD1. In germline, CDR1 is KGHSH, CDR2 LQKENI. CDR3 length: 16 amino acids. The junction had 15 bases not matched to a gene; V was cut back by 4 bases and J by 7 bases. The CDR3 spells CASSLDRTLSPGTQYF. The CDR3 nucleotides are TGTGCCAGCTCACTGGACAGGACCTTATCCCCGGGGACCCAGTACTTC.

CDR3 sequence: CASSVGSGGYNQPQHF. CDR3 nucleotides: TGTGCCAGCAGCGTCGGGTCGGGGGGGTACAATCAGCCCCAGCATTTT. The chain is built from TRBV9 and TRBJ1-5; D is perhaps TRBD1 (5 bases). The V and J ends lost 2 bases and 3 bases respectively, with 15 bases between them. There are 16 residues in the CDR3. From germline, CDR1 is SGDLS and CDR2 YYNGEE.

This chain joins TRBV5-1 and TRBJ1-1; 7 bases are shared with TRBD1. The CDR3 consists of 15 residues. The V segment lost 3 bases and the J segment 5 bases; nucleotides outside the gene matches: 10. Germline CDR1 reads SGHRS; CDR2 reads YFSETQ. The CDR3 nucleotides are TGCGCCAGCAGCTGGGCAACAGGGGAGAGGACTGAAGCTTTCTTT. This codes for CASSWATGERTEAFF.

The chain has TRBV7-2 and TRBJ2-4; 11 positions agree with TRBD2. The trim removed 2 bases at V and 7 bases at J, leaving 1 base unmatched. CDR1 is SGHTA and CDR2 is FQGNSA in the germline V gene. The CDR3 loop spans 14 amino acids. CDR3 amino acids: CASSLSSGGNIQYF. The CDR3, as DNA: TGTGCCAGCAGCTTATCTAGCGGGGGGAACATTCAGTACTTC.

The chain is built from TRBV21-1 and TRBJ2-1; the table gives TRBD2 as D, unverified against the DNA. TRBV21-1 is a pseudogene. The CDR3 is 16 residues long. CDR3 sequence reads: CASSKETSGGPFGCFF. In DNA form, the CDR3 reads TGTGCCAGCAGCAAAGAGACTAGCGGGGGCCCATTTGGTTGCTTCTTC.

The chain employs TRBV6-6 and TRBJ2-3, with TRBD1 matching over 10 bases. Germline CDR1 MNHNY, CDR2 SVGAGI (reference sequence). There are 16 residues in the CDR3. The ends lost 6 bases at V and 4 bases at J; junction bases unmatched: 10. The CDR3 is CASSTTGGFIADTQYF. In nucleotides, the CDR3 is TGTGCCAGCAGCACGACAGGGGGCTTTATTGCAGATACGCAGTATTTT.

This clone was picked up a small number of times. The rearrangement links TRBV2 to TRBJ2-3, with 9 bases that match TRBD2. The V segment lost 10 bases and the J segment 2 bases; nucleotides outside the gene matches: 7. In germline, CDR1 is SNHLY, CDR2 FYNNEI. This CDR3 is 14 amino acids long. CDR3 in amino acids: CATQLAGPTDTQYF. CDR3 DNA sequence: TGTGCCACCCAACTAGCGGGCCCCACAGATACGCAGTATTTT.

V usage is TRBV7-2 and J usage is TRBJ1-1; 7 bases agree with TRBD1. Looked up from germline, CDR1 is SGHTA and CDR2 is FQGNSA. J lost 0 bases, V lost 1 base, and 2 bases had no gene match. There are 15 residues in the CDR3. The CDR3 reads CASSLGGQMNTEAFF. The CDR3 DNA is TGTGCCAGCAGCTTAGGGGGACAGATGAACACTGAAGCTTTCTTT.

The chain carries TRBV19 and TRBJ2-7; 8 bases are a match to TRBD1. The germline gives CDR1 LNHDA, CDR2 SQIVND (reference sequence). Trimming took 3 bases from V and 4 from J; bases not matched to a gene: 11. This CDR3 region has 16 residues. The CDR3 region has the DNA TGTGCCAGTAGTATGGACATGGGACAGGTGGGGTACGAGCAGTACTTC. Encoded protein: CASSMDMGQVGYEQYF.

The genes are TRBV7-2 and TRBJ2-2, with TRBD2 as a possible D gene (7 bases). Trimming pared 2 bases from V and 7 bases from J, leaving 17 bases between. In germline, CDR1 is SGHTA, CDR2 FQGNSA. This CDR3 region has 16 residues. The CDR3 region is CASSLSVGGAGGELFF. Here the CDR3 DNA reads TGTGCCAGCAGCTTATCGGTGGGGGGGGCTGGCGGGGAGCTGTTTTTT.

This sequence joins TRBV6-5 and TRBJ2-7, with D tentatively TRBD1 (6 bases). V was cut by 2 bases and J by 2 bases, with 7 bases left in between. CDR3 length: 13 amino acids. Per the germline V gene, CDR1 is MNHEY and CDR2 is SVGAGI. The CDR3: CASSYGTTYEQYF. In nucleotides, the CDR3 is TGTGCCAGCAGTTACGGGACAACCTACGAGCAGTACTTC.

CDR3 in amino acids: CASSLIGSRSGGYTF. The CDR3 DNA follows: TGTGCCAGCAGCTTAATCGGCAGCCGGTCGGGGGGCTACACCTTC. This chain uses TRBV7-9 with TRBJ1-2; D remains ambiguous. Germline CDR1 is SEHNR and CDR2 is FQNEAQ (reference sequence). V was cut by 2 bases and J by 8 bases, with 18 bases left in between. CDR3 size: 15 residues.

The chain couples TRBV27 to TRBJ2-7; a possible D gene is TRBD1 (5 bases). The CDR3 contains 13 residues. CDR1 is MNHEY and CDR2 is SMNVEV in the germline V gene (reference sequence). The V and J ends lost 4 bases and 3 bases respectively, with 10 bases between them. The CDR3 protein is CASSWGQGYEQYF. CDR3 sequence (DNA): TGTGCCAGCAGTTGGGGTCAGGGCTACGAGCAGTACTTC.

V is TRBV6-1 and J is TRBJ2-7, with 11 bases matching TRBD2. The V and J ends lost 2 bases and 3 bases, in that order; junction bases with no gene match: 9. This CDR3 is built from 17 residues. CDR1 and CDR2 (germline): MNHNS, SASEGT. For the CDR3, the DNA is TGTGCCAGCAGTGAAAGGGTAGCGGGGGGGCCCGGCTACGAGCAGTACTTC. Translated, it gives CASSERVAGGPGYEQYF.

The chain uses TRBV5-6 and TRBJ2-5, with D possibly being TRBD2 (5 bases). CDR1 is SGHDT and CDR2 is YYEEEE in the germline V gene. The CDR3 runs to 13 residues. V lost 5 bases and J lost 7, with 15 bases in between. For the CDR3, the DNA is TGTGCCAGCAGTTTTAGCGCCGAAGGGACCCAGTACTTC. Encoded protein: CASSFSAEGTQYF.

The chain couples TRBV4-1 to TRBJ2-7; 7 bases fit TRBD1. The length of the CDR3 is 13 residues. J lost 5 bases, V lost 2 bases, and 3 bases had no gene match. Germline-derived CDR1 and CDR2 are MGHRA and YSYEKL. CDR3: CASSQPGQNEQYF. The CDR3 nucleotides read TGCGCCAGCAGCCAACCGGGACAGAACGAGCAGTACTTC.

The genes are TRBV5-1 and TRBJ2-2; no firm D call. Germline assignment: CDR1 SGHRS and CDR2 YFSETQ. Trimming cost V 6 bases and J 6 bases, with 12 bases left between them. The CDR3 covers 13 residues. CDR3 region: CASKSQVSGELFF. The CDR3 DNA follows: TGCGCCAGCAAGAGTCAGGTATCCGGGGAGCTGTTTTTT.

There are a few counts of this clone. The chain employs TRBV6-5 and TRBJ2-5, with D uncertain. This CDR3 contains 13 residues. Germline V CDR1 and CDR2: MNHEY, SVGAGI. The germline V and J ends were trimmed by 6 bases and 2 bases, with 10 bases remaining between them. CDR3 DNA: TGTGCCAGCAGATCAGCGATGCAAGAGACCCAGTACTTC. Its translation is CASRSAMQETQYF.

V gene TRBV2 combines with J gene TRBJ1-4; the D is unclear. This CDR3 is built from 14 residues. V was pared by 9 bases and J by 2 bases, with 13 bases between. The germline V gene has CDR1 SNHLY and CDR2 FYNNEI. CDR3 sequence (DNA): TGTGCCAGTAAAGACCTGAGGACTAATGAAAAACTGTTTTTT. This gives the protein CASKDLRTNEKLFF.

The rearrangement uses TRBV9 and TRBJ2-7; D gene uncertain. Trimming cost V 0 bases and J 4 bases, with 17 bases left between them. CDR3 size: 16 residues. Germline CDR1 reads SGDLS; CDR2 reads YYNGEE. CDR3 sequence reads: CASSVGSQTLSYEQYF. For the CDR3, the DNA is TGTGCCAGCAGCGTAGGGTCACAGACCCTCTCTTACGAGCAGTACTTC.

This rearrangement joins TRBV5-1 to TRBJ1-5; D perhaps matches TRBD1 (5 bases). This CDR3 comprises 15 residues. Germline lookup yields CDR1 SGHRS and CDR2 YFSETQ. V was shortened by 0 bases and J by 1 base, with 8 bases between the two germline ends. The CDR3 sequence: CASSLGGTSNQPQHF. The CDR3 DNA reads as TGCGCCAGCAGCTTGGGCGGGACCAGCAATCAGCCCCAGCATTTT.

The chain joins TRBV25-1 to TRBJ2-2, with TRBD1 matching 9 bases. CDR1 and CDR2 (germline): MGHDK, SYGVNS. The trim removed 3 bases at V and 5 bases at J, leaving 4 bases unmatched. The CDR3 contains 15 residues. In DNA, the CDR3 is TGTGCCAGCAGTGACCAAGGACAGGGGACCGGGGAGCTGTTTTTT. This sequence encodes CASSDQGQGTGELFF.

The chain combines TRBV5-4 with TRBJ2-5, with a tentative D call TRBD2 (6 bases). This CDR3 has 15 residues. From germline, CDR1 is SGHNT and CDR2 YYREEE (reference sequence). Trimming removed 2 bases from V and 5 bases from J, with 16 bases in between. Here the CDR3 reads CASSFRLEAGETQYF. The CDR3 DNA follows: TGTGCCAGCAGCTTCCGACTAGAGGCGGGGGAGACCCAGTACTTC.

The genes are TRBV30 and TRBJ1-1; no definite D call. Germline lookup yields CDR1 GTSNPN and CDR2 SVGIG (reference sequence). The length of the CDR3 is 13 residues. V shed 2 bases and J shed 4 bases, with 11 bases lying between them. This CDR3 is CAWSSGLSTEAFF. As DNA, the CDR3 is TGTGCCTGGAGTAGCGGGTTGAGCACTGAAGCTTTCTTT.

The rearrangement uses TRBV29-1 and TRBJ2-1, with D unclear. Germline V gene lookup returns CDR1 SQVTM and CDR2 ANQGSEA. The ends were cut back, 1 base at V and 0 bases at J, with 13 bases in the middle. CDR3 length: 16 residues. The CDR3 reads CSVEAVVRFSYNEQFF. DNA of the CDR3: TGCAGCGTTGAAGCGGTTGTAAGATTCTCCTACAATGAGCAGTTCTTC.